Listed below are T cell receptor beta chains from one sample, sequenced in a study of Tregs in tolerant kidney transplant recipients. Profiled with immunoSEQ multiplex PCR; TCRdb holds only in-frame clones, not every one. Here the sample spans tens of thousands of clones, about 89% being singletons. Source: CD4+ T cells from blood, taken before the transplant. The receptors come from a human donor who received a combined kidney and bone marrow transplant. The CDR3 runs from the conserved cysteine through the conserved F or W. The D gene is left open where the match is weak. Size values are once, few and many counts, or a class for expanded clones, and some rows have none.

>NA|TRBV30|TRBD2|TRBJ2-7
TGTGCCTGGAGTGTAGGTGGACCAGCGGGGGAGCAGTACTTC
CAWSVGGPAGEQYF
>NA|TRBV6-5|NA|TRBJ2-7
TGTGCCAGCAGTTACCTCGCGGGCTCCTACGAGCAGTACTTC
CASSYLAGSYEQYF
>NA|TRBV19|TRBD1|TRBJ2-7
TGTGCCAGTAGTACCACAGGGGGCTTCGAGCAGTACTTC
CASSTTGGFEQYF
>NA|TRBV1|NA|TRBJ2-1
TGCACCAGCAGCCAAGCTGACAGCGAAACCGGGACTAGCAAAGAGAATGAGCAGTTCTTC
CTSSQADSETGTSKENEQFF
>NA|TRBV11-3|NA|TRBJ2-5
TGTGCCAGCAGCCAGGACCAAGAGACCCAGTACTTC
CASSQDQETQYF
>NA|TRBV6-1|TRBD1|TRBJ1-3
TGTGCCAGCAGTGGACAGGGGGCATCTGGAAACACCATATATTTT
CASSGQGASGNTIYF
>once|TRBV5-1|TRBD1|TRBJ1-4
TGCGCCAGCAGCTTACAGGGGTCTAATGAAAAACTGTTTTTT
CASSLQGSNEKLFF
>NA|TRBV4-2|NA|TRBJ1-1
TGTGCCAGCAGCCAAGATCATAAGGGGCGCGGCACTGAAGCTTTCTTT
CASSQDHKGRGTEAFF
>NA|TRBV13|NA|TRBJ2-3
TGTGCCAGCAGCTTAGTGACTTTGACTAGCACAGATACGCAGTATTTT
CASSLVTLTSTDTQYF
>once|TRBV5-1|NA|TRBJ2-1
TGCGCCAGCAGCCCAGGAGGCCTCTACAATGAGCAGTTCTTC
CASSPGGLYNEQFF
>NA|TRBV28|NA|TRBJ2-5
TGTGCCAGCAGAGAAGGCGGCGGGTTAGAGACCCAGTACTTC
CASREGGGLETQYF
>NA|TRBV4-3|TRBD2|TRBJ2-1
TGCGCCAGCAGCCGGGGAGGACTAGCGGGAGGTTCATTCCTACATGAGCAGTTCTTC
CASSRGGLAGGSFLHEQFF
>NA|TRBV7-2|TRBD2|TRBJ2-7
TGTGCCAGCAGCGGGCGGGAGGCCCTCTACGAGCAGTACTTC
CASSGREALYEQYF
>NA|TRBV5-8|TRBD2|TRBJ2-7
TGTGCCAGCAGTTCACCACCGGGACTAGCGTCCTACGAGCAGTACTTC
CASSSPPGLASYEQYF
>NA|TRBV4-1|TRBD1|TRBJ2-1
TGCGCCAGCAGCCCCCCCGGTCCCAGGGGGATCTACAATGAGCAGTTCTTC
CASSPPGPRGIYNEQFF